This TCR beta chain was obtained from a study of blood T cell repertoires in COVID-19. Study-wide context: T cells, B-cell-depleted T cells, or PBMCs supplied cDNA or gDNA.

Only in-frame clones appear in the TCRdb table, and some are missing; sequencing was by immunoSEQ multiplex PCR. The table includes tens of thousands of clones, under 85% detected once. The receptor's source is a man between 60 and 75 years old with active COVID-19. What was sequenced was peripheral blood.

The CDR3 region is CASSATGYTDTQYF. The CDR3 coding sequence is TGTGCCAGCAGCGCGACAGGCTACACAGATACGCAGTATTTT. The V gene is TRBV9, the J gene TRBJ2-3, with D possibly being TRBD1 (6 bases). From germline, CDR1 is SGDLS and CDR2 YYNGEE. CDR3 length: 14 amino acids. Between the trimmed V and J ends, which lost 3 bases and 2 bases, there was a span of 10 bases.